Here is one TCR beta chain with its context. The protocol was immunoSEQ multiplex PCR, while the TCRdb copy is restricted to in-frame clones and leaves out a portion. The top ten clones hold roughly 11% of a sample with 180,000 or so clones, over 75% of them seen once. Recovered status in Cohort 3 required two negative PCRs, clearance, or symptom resolution. The record originates from a study of blood T cell repertoires in COVID-19. The CDR3 spans 13 residues. Germline V gives CDR1 SGHAT, CDR2 FQDESV (reference sequence). The ends were cut back, 0 bases at V and 6 bases at J, with 6 bases in the middle.

The TCR originated in a middle-aged man who had recovered from COVID-19. The sample consisted of PBMCs or T cells enriched from blood (not recorded which). The genes are TRBV11-1 and TRBJ2-1; D is unclear. The CDR3 loop is CASSLAWANEQFF. As DNA, the CDR3 is TGTGCCAGCAGCTTAGCCTGGGCCAATGAGCAGTTCTTC.